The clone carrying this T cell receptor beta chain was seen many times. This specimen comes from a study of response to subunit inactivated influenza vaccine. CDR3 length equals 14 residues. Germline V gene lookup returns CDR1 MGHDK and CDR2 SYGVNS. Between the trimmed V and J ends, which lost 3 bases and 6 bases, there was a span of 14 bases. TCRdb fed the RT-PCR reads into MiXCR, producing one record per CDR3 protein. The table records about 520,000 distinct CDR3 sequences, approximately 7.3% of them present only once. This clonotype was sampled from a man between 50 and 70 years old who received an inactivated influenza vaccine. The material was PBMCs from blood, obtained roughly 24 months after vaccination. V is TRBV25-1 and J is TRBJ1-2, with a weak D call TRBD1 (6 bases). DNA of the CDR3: TGTGCCAGCAGTGACAGGGAGGGGGTGCATGGCTACACCTTC. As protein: CASSDREGVHGYTF.